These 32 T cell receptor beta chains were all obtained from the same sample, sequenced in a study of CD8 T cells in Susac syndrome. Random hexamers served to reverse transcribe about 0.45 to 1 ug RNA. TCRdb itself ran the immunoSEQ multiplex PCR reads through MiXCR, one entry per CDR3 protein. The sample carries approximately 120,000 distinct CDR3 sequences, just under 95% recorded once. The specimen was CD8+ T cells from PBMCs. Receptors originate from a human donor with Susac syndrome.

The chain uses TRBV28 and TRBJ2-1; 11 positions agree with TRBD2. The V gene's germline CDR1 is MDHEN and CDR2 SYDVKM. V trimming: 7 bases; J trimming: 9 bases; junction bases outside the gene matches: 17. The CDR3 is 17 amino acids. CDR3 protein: CASNPPGSGGVQGEQFF. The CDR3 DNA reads TGTGCCAGCAATCCCCCGGGTAGCGGGGGGGTTCAGGGTGAGCAGTTCTTC.

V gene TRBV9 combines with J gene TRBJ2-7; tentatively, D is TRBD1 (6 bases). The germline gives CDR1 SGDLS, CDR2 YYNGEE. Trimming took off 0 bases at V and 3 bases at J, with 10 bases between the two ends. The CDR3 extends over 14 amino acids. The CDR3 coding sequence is TGTGCCAGCAGCGTAGAACAGGGAAGCTACGAGCAGTACTTC. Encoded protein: CASSVEQGSYEQYF.

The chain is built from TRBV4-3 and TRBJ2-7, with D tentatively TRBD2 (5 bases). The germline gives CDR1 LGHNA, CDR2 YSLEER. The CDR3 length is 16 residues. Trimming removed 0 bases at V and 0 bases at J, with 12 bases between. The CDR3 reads CASSQDRSGNSYEQYF. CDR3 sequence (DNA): TGCGCCAGCAGCCAAGATCGGTCCGGGAACTCCTACGAGCAGTACTTC.

CDR3 DNA: TGTGCCAGCAGCCCGCCCCAGGCGGGAGATACGCAGTATTTT. As protein: CASSPPQAGDTQYF. The chain couples TRBV3-1 to TRBJ2-3, with D possibly being TRBD2 (5 bases). V was shortened by 4 bases and J by 5 bases, with 13 bases between the two germline ends. Per the germline V gene, CDR1 is LGHDT and CDR2 is YNNKEL (reference sequence). CDR3 length: 14 residues.

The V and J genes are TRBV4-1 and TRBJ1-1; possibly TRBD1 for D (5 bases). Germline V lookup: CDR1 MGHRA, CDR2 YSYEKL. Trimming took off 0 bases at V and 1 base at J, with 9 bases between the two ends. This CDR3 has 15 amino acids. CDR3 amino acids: CASSQDLQANTEAFF. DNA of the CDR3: TGCGCCAGCAGCCAAGATCTACAGGCGAACACTGAAGCTTTCTTT.

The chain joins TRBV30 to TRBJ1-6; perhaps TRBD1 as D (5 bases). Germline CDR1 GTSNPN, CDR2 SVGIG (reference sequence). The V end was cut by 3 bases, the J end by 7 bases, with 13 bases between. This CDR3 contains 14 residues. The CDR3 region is CAWSLGRGNSPLHF. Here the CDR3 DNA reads TGTGCCTGGAGCCTTGGACGGGGGAATTCACCCCTCCACTTT. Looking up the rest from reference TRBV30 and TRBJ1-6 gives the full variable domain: SQTIHQWPATLVQPVGSPLSLECTVEGTSNPNLYWYRQAAGRGLQLLFYSVGIGQISSEVPQNLSASRPQDRQFILSSKKLLLSDSGFYLCAWSLGRGNSPLHFGNGTRLTVT.

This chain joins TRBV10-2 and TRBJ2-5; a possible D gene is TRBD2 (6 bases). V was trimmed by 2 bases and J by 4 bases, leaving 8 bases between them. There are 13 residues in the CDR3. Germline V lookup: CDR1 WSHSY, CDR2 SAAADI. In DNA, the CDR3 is TGCGCCAGCAGTGAGGCGGGATCAGAGACCCAGTACTTC. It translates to CASSEAGSETQYF.

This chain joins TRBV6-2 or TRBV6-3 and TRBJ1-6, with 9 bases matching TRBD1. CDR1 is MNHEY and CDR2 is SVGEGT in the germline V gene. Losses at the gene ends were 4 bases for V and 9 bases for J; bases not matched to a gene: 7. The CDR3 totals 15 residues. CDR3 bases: TGTGCCAGCAGTTCCCCCGGGACAGGGAGTTCACCCCTCCACTTT. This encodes CASSSPGTGSSPLHF.

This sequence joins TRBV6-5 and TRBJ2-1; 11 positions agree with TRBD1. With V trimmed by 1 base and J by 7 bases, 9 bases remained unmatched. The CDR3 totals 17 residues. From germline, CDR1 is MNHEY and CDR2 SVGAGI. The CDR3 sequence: CASSYLPPGQGVNEQFF. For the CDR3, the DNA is TGTGCCAGCAGTTACTTACCTCCGGGACAGGGGGTAAATGAGCAGTTCTTC.

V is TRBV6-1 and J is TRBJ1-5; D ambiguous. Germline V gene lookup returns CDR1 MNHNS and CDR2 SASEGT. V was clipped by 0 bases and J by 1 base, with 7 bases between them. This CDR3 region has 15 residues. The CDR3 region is CASSEARQSNQPQHF. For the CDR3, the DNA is TGTGCCAGCAGTGAAGCCCGGCAGAGCAATCAGCCCCAGCATTTT.

CDR3 protein: CASRPFPGLAGENTGELFF. In DNA form, the CDR3 reads TGTGCCAGCAGACCATTTCCGGGACTAGCGGGGGAGAACACCGGGGAGCTGTTTTTT. The genes are TRBV28 and TRBJ2-2; 14 bases agree with TRBD2. The CDR3 has 19 amino acids. Germline trimming cut 6 bases from V and 1 base from J; bases unmatched to any gene: 10. The V gene's germline CDR1 is MDHEN and CDR2 SYDVKM.

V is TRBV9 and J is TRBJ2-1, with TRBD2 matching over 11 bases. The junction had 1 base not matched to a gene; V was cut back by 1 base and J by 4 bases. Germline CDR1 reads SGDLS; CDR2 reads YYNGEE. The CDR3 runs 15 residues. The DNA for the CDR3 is TGTGCCAGCAGCGTAACTAGCGGGAGTTACAATGAGCAGTTCTTC. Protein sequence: CASSVTSGSYNEQFF.

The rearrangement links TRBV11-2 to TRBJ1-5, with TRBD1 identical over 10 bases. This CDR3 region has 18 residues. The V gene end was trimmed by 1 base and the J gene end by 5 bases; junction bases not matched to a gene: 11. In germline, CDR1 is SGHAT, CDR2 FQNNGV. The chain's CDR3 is CASSLGAYGTGEDQPQHF. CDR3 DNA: TGTGCCAGCAGCTTAGGGGCTTATGGGACAGGGGAGGATCAGCCCCAGCATTTT.

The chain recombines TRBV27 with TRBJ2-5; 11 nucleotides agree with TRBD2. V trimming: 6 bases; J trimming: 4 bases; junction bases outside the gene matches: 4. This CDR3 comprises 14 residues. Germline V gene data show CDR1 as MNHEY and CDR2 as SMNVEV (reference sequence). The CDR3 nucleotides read TGTGCCAGCAGCCTCGGACTAGCGGGAGAGACCCAGTACTTC. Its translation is CASSLGLAGETQYF.

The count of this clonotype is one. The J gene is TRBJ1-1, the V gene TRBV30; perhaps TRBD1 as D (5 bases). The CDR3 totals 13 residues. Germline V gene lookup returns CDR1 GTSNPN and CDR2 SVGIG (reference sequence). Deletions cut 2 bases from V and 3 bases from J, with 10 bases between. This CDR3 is CAWSKGWYTEAFF. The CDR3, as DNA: TGTGCCTGGAGTAAGGGGTGGTACACTGAAGCTTTCTTT.

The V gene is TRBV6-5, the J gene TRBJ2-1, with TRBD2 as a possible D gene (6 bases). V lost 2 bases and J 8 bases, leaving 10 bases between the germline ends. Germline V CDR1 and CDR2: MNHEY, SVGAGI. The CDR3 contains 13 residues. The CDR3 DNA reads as TGTGCCAGCAGTTACCTTATAGCGGATGAGCAGTTCTTC. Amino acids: CASSYLIADEQFF.

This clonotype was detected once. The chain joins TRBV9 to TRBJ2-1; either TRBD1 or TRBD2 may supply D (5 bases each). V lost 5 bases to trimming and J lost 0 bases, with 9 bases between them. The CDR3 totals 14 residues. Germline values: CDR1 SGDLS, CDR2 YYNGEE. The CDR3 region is CASRGVGSYNEQFF. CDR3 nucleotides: TGTGCCAGCAGGGGGGTAGGCTCCTACAATGAGCAGTTCTTC.

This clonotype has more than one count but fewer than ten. In DNA form, the CDR3 reads TGTGCCAGCAGTTTGGCGAGCTCCTACGAGCAGTACTTC. This encodes CASSLASSYEQYF. The chain joins TRBV27 to TRBJ2-7; D gene ambiguous. Germline lookup yields CDR1 MNHEY and CDR2 SMNVEV (reference sequence). CDR3 length: 13 amino acids. Trimming pared 3 bases from V and 0 bases from J, leaving 6 bases between.

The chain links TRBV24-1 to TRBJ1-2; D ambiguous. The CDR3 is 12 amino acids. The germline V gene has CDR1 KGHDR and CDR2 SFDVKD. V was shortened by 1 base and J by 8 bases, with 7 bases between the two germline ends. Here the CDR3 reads CATSDLQRGYTF. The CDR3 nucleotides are TGTGCCACCAGTGATTTACAGAGAGGCTACACCTTC.

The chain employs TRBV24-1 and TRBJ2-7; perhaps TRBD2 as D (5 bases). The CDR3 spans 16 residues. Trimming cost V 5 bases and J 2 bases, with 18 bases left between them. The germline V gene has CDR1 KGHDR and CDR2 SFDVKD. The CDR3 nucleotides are TGTGCCACCAGTGGCGGGTACGCTGGAACCCCCTACGAGCAGTACTTC. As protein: CATSGGYAGTPYEQYF.

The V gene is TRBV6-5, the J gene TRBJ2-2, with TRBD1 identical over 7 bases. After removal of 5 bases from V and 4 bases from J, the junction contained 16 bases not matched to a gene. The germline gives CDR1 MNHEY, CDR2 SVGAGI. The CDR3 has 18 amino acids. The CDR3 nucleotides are TGTGCCAGCAGTACTCAGTTTCCGGGACAGCTAGCCACCGGGGAGCTGTTTTTT. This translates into CASSTQFPGQLATGELFF.

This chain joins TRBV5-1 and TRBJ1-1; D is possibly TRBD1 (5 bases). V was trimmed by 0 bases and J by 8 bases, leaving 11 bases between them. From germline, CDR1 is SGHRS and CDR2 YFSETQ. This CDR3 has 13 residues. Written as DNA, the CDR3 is TGCGCCAGCAGCTTGGCGGCGGGGGTCGAAGCTTTCTTT. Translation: CASSLAAGVEAFF.

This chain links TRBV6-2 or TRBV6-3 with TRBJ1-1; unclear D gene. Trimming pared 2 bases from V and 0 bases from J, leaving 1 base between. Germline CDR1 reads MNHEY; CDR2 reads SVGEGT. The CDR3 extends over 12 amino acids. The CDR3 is CASSYMNTEAFF. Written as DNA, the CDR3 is TGTGCCAGCAGTTACATGAACACTGAAGCTTTCTTT.

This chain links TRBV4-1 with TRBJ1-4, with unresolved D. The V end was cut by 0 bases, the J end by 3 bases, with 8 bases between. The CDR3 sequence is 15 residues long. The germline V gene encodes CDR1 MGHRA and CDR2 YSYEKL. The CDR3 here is CASSQDEGSNEKLFF. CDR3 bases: TGCGCCAGCAGCCAAGATGAGGGATCTAATGAAAAACTGTTTTTT.

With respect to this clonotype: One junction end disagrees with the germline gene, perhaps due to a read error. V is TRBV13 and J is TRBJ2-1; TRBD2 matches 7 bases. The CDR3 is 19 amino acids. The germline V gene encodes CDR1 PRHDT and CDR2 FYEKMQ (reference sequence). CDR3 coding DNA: TGTGCCAGCCGCTTCCTCGCGGAGGGGAGCGGGATGACCTCCAATGAGCAGTTCTTC. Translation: CASRFLAEGSGMTSNEQFF.

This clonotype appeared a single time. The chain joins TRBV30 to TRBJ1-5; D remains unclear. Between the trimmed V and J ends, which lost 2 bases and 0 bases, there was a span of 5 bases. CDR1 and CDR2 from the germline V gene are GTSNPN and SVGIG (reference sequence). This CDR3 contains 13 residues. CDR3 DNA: TGTGCCTGGAGTCGGGCTAGCAATCAGCCCCAGCATTTT. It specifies CAWSRASNQPQHF.

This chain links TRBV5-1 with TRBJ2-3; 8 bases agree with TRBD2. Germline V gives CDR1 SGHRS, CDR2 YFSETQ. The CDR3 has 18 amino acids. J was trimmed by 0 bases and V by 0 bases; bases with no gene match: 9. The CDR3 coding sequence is TGCGCCAGCAGCTTGGATAGCGGGGAGCCCGCTAGCACAGATACGCAGTATTTT. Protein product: CASSLDSGEPASTDTQYF.

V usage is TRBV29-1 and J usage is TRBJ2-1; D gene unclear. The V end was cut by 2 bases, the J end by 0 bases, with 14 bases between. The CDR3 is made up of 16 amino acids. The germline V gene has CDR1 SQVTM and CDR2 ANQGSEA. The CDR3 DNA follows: TGCAGCGTTGAATCTCCACCTCAAAGCTCCTACAATGAGCAGTTCTTC. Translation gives CSVESPPQSSYNEQFF.

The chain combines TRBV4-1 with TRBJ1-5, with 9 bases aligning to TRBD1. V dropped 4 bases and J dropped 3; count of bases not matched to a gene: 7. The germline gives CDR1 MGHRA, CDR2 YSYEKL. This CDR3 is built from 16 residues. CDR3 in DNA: TGCGCCAGCAGCCGAGTAGGGACAGGGTACAATCAGCCCCAGCATTTT. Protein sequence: CASSRVGTGYNQPQHF.

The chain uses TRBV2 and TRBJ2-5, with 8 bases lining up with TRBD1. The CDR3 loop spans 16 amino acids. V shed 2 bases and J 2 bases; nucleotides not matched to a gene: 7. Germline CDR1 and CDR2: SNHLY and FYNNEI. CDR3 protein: CASSETGGPTQETQYF. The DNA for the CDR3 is TGTGCCAGCAGTGAAACAGGGGGACCCACTCAAGAGACCCAGTACTTC.

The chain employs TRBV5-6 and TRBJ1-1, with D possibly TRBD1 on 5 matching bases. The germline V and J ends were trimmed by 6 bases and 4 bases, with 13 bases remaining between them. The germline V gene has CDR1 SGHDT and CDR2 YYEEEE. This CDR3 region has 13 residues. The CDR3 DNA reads TGTGCCAGCACCCCTGGAGGGGCCACTGAAGCTTTCTTT. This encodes CASTPGGATEAFF.

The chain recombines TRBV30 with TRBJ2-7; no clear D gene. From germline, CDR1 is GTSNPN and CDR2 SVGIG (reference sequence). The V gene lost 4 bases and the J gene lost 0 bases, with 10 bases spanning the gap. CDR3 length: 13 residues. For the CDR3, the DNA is TGTGCCTGGACGGGTGGGAACTCCTACGAGCAGTACTTC. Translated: CAWTGGNSYEQYF.